Below, 25 T cell receptor beta chains from the same sample are listed, as sequenced in a study of cytomegalovirus exposure and HLA in healthy donors. Sequenced by immunoSEQ multiplex PCR; TCRdb stores in-frame clones only, minus some. The table shows roughly 300,000 clones, with around nine tenths occurring only once. The sequenced sample consisted of PBMCs. These receptors came from a woman under 30 in good health and CMV-seronegative.

There are a few counts of this clone. The chain recombines TRBV6-4 with TRBJ2-2; 10 nucleotides align to TRBD2. In germline, CDR1 is MRHNA, CDR2 SNTAGT. CDR3 size: 15 residues. V lost 10 bases and J lost 3; bases outside the gene matches: 8. This CDR3 is CATREAGGHTGELFF. The DNA of the CDR3 is TGTGCCACTCGCGAAGCGGGAGGGCACACCGGGGAGCTGTTTTTT.

The chain uses TRBV10-3 and TRBJ2-3; D is perhaps TRBD1 (6 bases). CDR3 length equals 13 residues. V was pared by 10 bases and J by 0 bases, with 11 bases between. CDR1 and CDR2 (germline): ENHRY, SYGVKD. CDR3 amino acids: CATTGISTDTQYF. Here the CDR3 DNA reads TGTGCCACCACAGGGATTAGCACAGATACGCAGTATTTT.

The J gene is TRBJ1-2, the V gene TRBV12-5, with 8 bases that match TRBD1. Germline CDR1 is LGHNT and CDR2 is FRNRAP. The CDR3 sequence is 13 residues long. V shed 1 base, J shed 9 bases, and the junction held 4 bases outside the gene matches. This CDR3 reads CASGLGRTGSYTF. In DNA form, the CDR3 reads TGTGCTAGTGGTTTGGGCCGGACAGGGAGCTACACCTTC.

This clone was observed once. The rearrangement links TRBV27 to TRBJ1-2; 9 bases align to TRBD1. After removal of 6 bases from V and 2 bases from J, the junction contained 4 bases not matched to a gene. CDR1 is MNHEY and CDR2 is SMNVEV in the germline V gene (reference sequence). The length of the CDR3 is 14 residues. The chain's CDR3 is CASSPGQGNYGYTF. CDR3 DNA: TGTGCCAGCAGCCCGGGACAGGGAAACTATGGCTACACCTTC.

The J gene is TRBJ2-7, the V gene TRBV9; possibly TRBD2 for D (5 bases). V was clipped by 0 bases and J by 0 bases, with 13 bases between them. There are 16 residues in the CDR3. Germline-derived CDR1 and CDR2 are SGDLS and YYNGEE. The CDR3 region has the DNA TGTGCCAGCAGCGTAGGGTCGGGGTCCAGCTCCTACGAGCAGTACTTC. Translated, it gives CASSVGSGSSSYEQYF. Filled out from reference TRBV9 and TRBJ2-7, the complete variable domain reads DSGVTQTPKHLITATGQRVTLRCSPRSGDLSVYWYQQSLDQGLQFLIQYYNGEERAKGNILERFSAQQFPDLHSELNLSSLELGDSALYFCASSVGSGSSSYEQYFGPGTRLTVT.

Only a few counts were recorded for this clone. The V gene is TRBV2, the J gene TRBJ2-7, with unresolved D. From germline, CDR1 is SNHLY and CDR2 FYNNEI. The V gene lost 4 bases and the J gene lost 0 bases, with 10 bases spanning the gap. This CDR3 contains 14 residues. The DNA for the CDR3 is TGTGCCAGCAGTGTAAGCTTGATCTCCTACGAGCAGTACTTC. It specifies CASSVSLISYEQYF.

This chain links TRBV25-1 with TRBJ1-1; TRBD1 agrees at 12 bases. Germline V CDR1 and CDR2: MGHDK, SYGVNS. The V gene end was trimmed by 4 bases and the J gene end by 7 bases; junction bases not matched to a gene: 4. This CDR3 contains 14 residues. CDR3 in DNA: TGTGCCAGCAGTGGCGGGACAGGGGGCGATGAAGCTTTCTTT. This encodes CASSGGTGGDEAFF. Full variable domain (remainder filled in from reference TRBV25-1 and TRBJ1-1): EADIYQTPRYLVIGTGKKITLECSQTMGHDKMYWYQQDPGMELHLIHYSYGVNSTEKGDLSSESTVSRIRTEHFPLTLESARPSHTSQYLCASSGGTGGDEAFFGQGTRLTVV.

This chain links TRBV28 with TRBJ2-3; D is perhaps TRBD2 (6 bases). The germline gives CDR1 MDHEN, CDR2 SYDVKM. V lost 1 base, J lost 2 bases, and 10 bases lay in between. This CDR3 comprises 15 residues. In DNA, the CDR3 is TGTGCCAGCAGTTTATTACTAGCTTCCACAGATACGCAGTATTTT. It translates to CASSLLLASTDTQYF.

V gene TRBV13 combines with J gene TRBJ1-4, with D uncertain. The V end was cut by 5 bases, the J end by 0 bases, with 10 bases between. This CDR3 is built from 15 residues. CDR1 PRHDT and CDR2 FYEKMQ come from the germline V gene (reference sequence). The CDR3 bases are TGTGCCAGCAGCCCAAGGAGAGCAACTAATGAAAAACTGTTTTTT. It is translated as CASSPRRATNEKLFF.

The chain links TRBV5-8 to TRBJ2-7; a weak D match, TRBD1 (6 bases). Germline V gives CDR1 SGHTS, CDR2 YDEGEE. The V end was cut by 5 bases, the J end by 4 bases, with 13 bases between. The CDR3 covers 13 residues. CDR3 amino acids: CASSSGQTYEQYF. The CDR3 DNA is TGTGCCAGCAGTTCAGGACAGACGTACGAGCAGTACTTC.

This clone has just one count. V is TRBV28 and J is TRBJ2-1; 7 nucleotides align to TRBD2. The germline gives CDR1 MDHEN, CDR2 SYDVKM. Trimming took 6 bases from V and 3 from J; bases not matched to a gene: 8. The CDR3 is 15 residues long. The CDR3 DNA reads TGTGCCAGCAGGGGGAGACTAGCATTCTACAATGAGCAGTTCTTC. Its protein is CASRGRLAFYNEQFF.

The count of this clone is one. This chain uses TRBV5-1 with TRBJ2-3; D possibly corresponds to TRBD2 (6 bases). The CDR3 covers 16 residues. Deletions cut 0 bases from V and 0 bases from J, with 11 bases between. CDR1 and CDR2 (germline): SGHRS, YFSETQ. The CDR3 protein is CASSLEIAASTDTQYF. The CDR3 DNA reads as TGCGCCAGCAGCTTGGAAATAGCGGCTAGCACAGATACGCAGTATTTT.

The chain links TRBV9 to TRBJ1-1; TRBD1 might be the D (5 bases). This CDR3 has 15 residues. Germline lookup yields CDR1 SGDLS and CDR2 YYNGEE. Trimming took off 3 bases at V and 0 bases at J, with 12 bases between the two ends. The CDR3 DNA reads TGTGCCAGCAGCGGAAGGCCGGACATGAACACTGAAGCTTTCTTT. Translated, it gives CASSGRPDMNTEAFF.

This chain uses TRBV9 with TRBJ2-1; possibly TRBD2 for D (5 bases). Germline V CDR1 and CDR2: SGDLS, YYNGEE. V lost 1 base to trimming and J lost 7 bases, with 15 bases between them. The CDR3 consists of 15 residues. The chain's CDR3 is CASSVLAAVRNEQFF. CDR3 DNA sequence: TGTGCCAGCAGCGTACTAGCTGCCGTGAGGAATGAGCAGTTCTTC. Full variable domain (remainder filled in from reference TRBV9 and TRBJ2-1): DSGVTQTPKHLITATGQRVTLRCSPRSGDLSVYWYQQSLDQGLQFLIQYYNGEERAKGNILERFSAQQFPDLHSELNLSSLELGDSALYFCASSVLAAVRNEQFFGPGTRLTVL.

The gene calls are TRBV27 and TRBJ2-3; a weak D match, TRBD1 (5 bases). Per the germline V gene, CDR1 is MNHEY and CDR2 is SMNVEV (reference sequence). Deletions cut 5 bases from V and 0 bases from J, with 15 bases between. The CDR3 is 16 amino acids. The CDR3 DNA is TGTGCCAGCAGTATAACAGGATCCCCTAGCACAGATACGCAGTATTTT. Residues: CASSITGSPSTDTQYF.

The V gene is TRBV5-1, the J gene TRBJ2-3; D possibly corresponds to TRBD2 (5 bases). Trimming pared 10 bases from V and 2 bases from J, leaving 17 bases between. This CDR3 is 14 amino acids long. Germline loops: CDR1 SGHRS, CDR2 YFSETQ. For the CDR3, the DNA is TGCGCCTTCCCTGCCGGGGTGTACACAGATACGCAGTATTTT. Its protein product is CAFPAGVYTDTQYF. Combining the CDR3 with reference TRBV5-1 and TRBJ2-3 gives the whole variable domain KAGVTQTPRYLIKTRGQQVTLSCSPISGHRSVSWYQQTPGQGLQFLFEYFSETQRNKGNFPGRFSGRQFSNSRSEMNVSTLELGDSALYLCAFPAGVYTDTQYFGPGTRLTVL.

This clone came up a few times. V gene TRBV20-1 combines with J gene TRBJ2-1, with 10 bases fitting TRBD2. Germline loops: CDR1 DFQATT, CDR2 SNEGSKA (reference sequence). Trimming took 3 bases from V and 14 from J; bases not matched to a gene: 1. The CDR3 length is 10 residues. In DNA form, the CDR3 reads TGCAGTGCTAGTGGGACTAGCGAGTTCTTC. It translates to CSASGTSEFF.

This clone was found once. The rearrangement links TRBV6-5 to TRBJ1-1, with TRBD1 identical over 7 bases. Per germline, CDR1 MNHEY and CDR2 SVGAGI. The CDR3 has 14 residues. The J segment lost 1 base and the V segment lost 2 bases, leaving 1 base of the junction unmatched. CDR3 protein: CASSYQGGNTEAFF. The CDR3 DNA reads as TGTGCCAGCAGTTACCAGGGGGGGAACACTGAAGCTTTCTTT.

The chain links TRBV4-1 to TRBJ2-1; TRBD2 agrees at 12 bases. Germline trimming cut 0 bases from V and 9 bases from J; bases unmatched to any gene: 12. Germline V gene data show CDR1 as MGHRA and CDR2 as YSYEKL. The CDR3 covers 18 residues. The CDR3 sequence: CASSQDRSLAGGRGEQFF. The CDR3 region has the DNA TGCGCCAGCAGCCAAGATCGATCCCTAGCGGGAGGGCGGGGTGAGCAGTTCTTC.

The chain employs TRBV27 and TRBJ1-2; 7 positions agree with TRBD1. Germline loops: CDR1 MNHEY, CDR2 SMNVEV (reference sequence). V trimming: 5 bases; J trimming: 8 bases; junction bases outside the gene matches: 5. This CDR3 is 12 amino acids long. CDR3 amino acids: CASSRQGRGYTF. The CDR3 nucleotides are TGTGCCAGCAGTCGACAGGGTCGCGGCTACACCTTC.

This clone showed up just once. The J gene is TRBJ2-1, the V gene TRBV4-3; D is unresolved. This CDR3 has 15 residues. Trimming cost V 0 bases and J 6 bases, with 12 bases left between them. Looked up from germline, CDR1 is LGHNA and CDR2 is YSLEER. Written as DNA, the CDR3 is TGCGCCAGCAGCCAAGATAGAGGTGGCGGCAATGAGCAGTTCTTC. Protein product: CASSQDRGGGNEQFF.

The chain carries TRBV13 and TRBJ2-1; 7 nucleotides agree with TRBD1. This CDR3 has 14 residues. J lost 6 bases, V lost 4 bases, and 6 bases had no gene match. Germline CDR1 is PRHDT and CDR2 is FYEKMQ (reference sequence). Here the CDR3 reads CASSSRQGSNEQFF. Here the CDR3 DNA reads TGTGCCAGCAGCTCCCGACAGGGCAGCAATGAGCAGTTCTTC.

This clone was counted once. This sequence joins TRBV6-1 and TRBJ1-1, with a weak D call TRBD1 (6 bases). CDR3 size: 14 residues. Germline lookup yields CDR1 MNHNS and CDR2 SASEGT. Trimming pared 4 bases from V and 1 base from J, leaving 10 bases between. CDR3 protein: CASSVGQRNTEAFF. CDR3 nucleotide sequence: TGTGCCAGCAGTGTAGGACAGCGGAACACTGAAGCTTTCTTT.

The chain joins TRBV19 to TRBJ2-3; the match to TRBD1 covers 9 bases. The CDR3 has 15 amino acids. Germline V gives CDR1 LNHDA, CDR2 SQIVND (reference sequence). V shed 9 bases, J shed 5 bases, and the junction held 12 bases outside the gene matches. Here the CDR3 DNA reads TGTGCCAGCGACAAGACAGGGGGTTATGGAGATACGCAGTATTTT. Its translation is CASDKTGGYGDTQYF. Filled out from reference TRBV19 and TRBJ2-3, the complete variable domain reads DGGITQSPKYLFRKEGQNVTLSCEQNLNHDAMYWYRQDPGQGLRLIYYSQIVNDFQKGDIAEGYSVSREKKESFPLTVTSAQKNPTAFYLCASDKTGGYGDTQYFGPGTRLTVL.

The CDR3 nucleotides read TGCAGCGTTGAACGACAGGAGAACACTGAAGCTTTCTTT. Amino acids: CSVERQENTEAFF. The J gene is TRBJ1-1, the V gene TRBV29-1, with D perhaps TRBD1 (6 bases). Germline assignment: CDR1 SQVTM and CDR2 ANQGSEA. CDR3 size: 13 residues. V was trimmed by 2 bases and J by 1 base, leaving 8 bases between them. The whole variable domain, remainder taken from reference TRBV29-1 and TRBJ1-1, is SAVISQKPSRDICQRGTSLTIQCQVDSQVTMMFWYRQQPGQSLTLIATANQGSEATYESGFVIDKFPISRPNLTFSTLTVSNMSPEDSSIYLCSVERQENTEAFFGQGTRLTVV.